This T cell receptor (beta chain) was recorded in a study of blood T cell repertoires in COVID-19. TCRdb's table, derived via immunoSEQ multiplex PCR, lists solely in-frame clones and lacks some. The repertoire holds 45,000 or so clones, with more than 75% as singletons. Trimming at V came to 8 bases and at J to 2 bases, leaving 3 bases not matched to a gene. The length of the CDR3 is 13 residues. Germline V CDR1 and CDR2: MNHEY, SMNVEV (reference sequence). The sequence was collected from a man aged 35-49 years with COVID-19, enrolled during active disease. This rearrangement joins TRBV27 to TRBJ2-3; 8 bases agree with TRBD2. The sample was peripheral blood. This CDR3 is CASRGGFTDTQYF. The CDR3 DNA is TGTGCCAGCCGGGGGGGATTCACAGATACGCAGTATTTT.